This TCR beta chain was sequenced in a study of blood T cells in healthy people across ages. Study-wide context: Template switching captured about one barcoded beta molecule per two T cells.

Whole-study findings and limits: Changes seen in expanded clonotypes were possibly confounded by donor CMV status left unknown. Measured against age, TCR beta diversity per million T cells decreased in a roughly linear manner.

Primers used in a second PCR of roughly 7 to 12 cycles were a sample-barcoded 5' primer and a J-beta primer mix. TCRdb passed the 5' RACE reads through MiXCR, listing each CDR3 protein once. The repertoire holds approximately 810,000 distinct CDR3 sequences, with 35% to 40% as singletons. Trimming removed 3 bases from V and 11 bases from J; junction bases left unmatched: 17. Germline CDR1 and CDR2: SEHNR and FQNEAQ (reference sequence). This CDR3 is built from 16 residues. Details on this clonotype: No antigen is known for it.

This clonotype was sampled from a man younger than 35 in good health. Sample: blood. The chain has TRBV7-9 and TRBJ2-5; 8 bases align to TRBD2. The CDR3: CASSFYGGASYNEQYF. For the CDR3, the DNA is TGTGCCAGCAGCTTTTACGGGGGGGCCTCCTACAATGAGCAGTACTTC.